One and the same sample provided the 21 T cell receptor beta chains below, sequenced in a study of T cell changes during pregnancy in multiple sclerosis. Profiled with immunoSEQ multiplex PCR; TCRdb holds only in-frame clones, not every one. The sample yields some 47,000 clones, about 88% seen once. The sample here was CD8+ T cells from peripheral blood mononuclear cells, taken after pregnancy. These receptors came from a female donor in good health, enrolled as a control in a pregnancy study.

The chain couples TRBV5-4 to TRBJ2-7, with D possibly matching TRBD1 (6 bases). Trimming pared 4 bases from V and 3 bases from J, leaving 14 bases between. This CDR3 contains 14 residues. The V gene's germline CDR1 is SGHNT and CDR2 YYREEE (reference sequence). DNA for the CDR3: TGTGCCAGCAGCCCCTCAGGACAGAACTACGAGCAGTACTTC. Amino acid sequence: CASSPSGQNYEQYF. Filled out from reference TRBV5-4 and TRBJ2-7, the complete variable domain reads ETGVTQSPTHLIKTRGQQVTLRCSSQSGHNTVSWYQQALGQGPQFIFQYYREEENGRGNFPPRFSGLQFPNYSSELNVNALELDDSALYLCASSPSGQNYEQYFGPGTRLTVT.

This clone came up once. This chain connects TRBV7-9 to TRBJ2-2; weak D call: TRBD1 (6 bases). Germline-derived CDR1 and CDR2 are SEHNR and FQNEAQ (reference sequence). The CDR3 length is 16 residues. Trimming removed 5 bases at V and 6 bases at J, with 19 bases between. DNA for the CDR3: TGTGCCAGCAGCCGCTATCGTCCGGACAGTCCCGGGGAGCTGTTTTTT. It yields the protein CASSRYRPDSPGELFF.

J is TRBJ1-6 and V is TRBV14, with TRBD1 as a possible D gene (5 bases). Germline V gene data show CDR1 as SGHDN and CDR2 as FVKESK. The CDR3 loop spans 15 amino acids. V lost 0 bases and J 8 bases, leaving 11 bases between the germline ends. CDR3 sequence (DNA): TGTGCCAGCAGCCAAGAGTCCAGGGCACATTCACCCCTCCACTTT. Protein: CASSQESRAHSPLHF.

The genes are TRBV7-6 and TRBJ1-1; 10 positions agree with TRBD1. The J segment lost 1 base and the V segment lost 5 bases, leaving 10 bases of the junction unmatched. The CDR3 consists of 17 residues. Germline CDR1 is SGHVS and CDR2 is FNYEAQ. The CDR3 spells CASSPDIGDRGNTEAFF. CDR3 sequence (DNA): TGTGCCAGCAGCCCCGATATAGGGGACAGGGGGAACACTGAAGCTTTCTTT.

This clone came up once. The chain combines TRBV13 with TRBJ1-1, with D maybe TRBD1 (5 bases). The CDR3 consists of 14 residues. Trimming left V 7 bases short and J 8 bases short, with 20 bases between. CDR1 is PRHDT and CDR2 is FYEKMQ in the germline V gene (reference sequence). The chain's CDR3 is CASTPSYDSPEAFF. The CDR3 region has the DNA TGTGCCAGCACACCGAGCTATGACAGTCCCGAAGCTTTCTTT.

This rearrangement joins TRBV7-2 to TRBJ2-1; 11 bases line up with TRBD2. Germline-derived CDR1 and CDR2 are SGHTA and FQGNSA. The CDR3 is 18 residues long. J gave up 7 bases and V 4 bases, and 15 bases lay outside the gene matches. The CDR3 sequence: CASSYQIIAGGMKNEQFF. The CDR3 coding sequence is TGTGCCAGCAGCTACCAGATCATAGCGGGGGGGATGAAAAATGAGCAGTTCTTC.

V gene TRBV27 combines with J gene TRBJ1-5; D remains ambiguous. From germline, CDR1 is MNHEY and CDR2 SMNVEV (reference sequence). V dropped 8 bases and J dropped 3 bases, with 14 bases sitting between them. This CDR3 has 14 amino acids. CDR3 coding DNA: TGTGCCAGCCGGGGTTCGTCGACCAATCAGCCCCAGCATTTT. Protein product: CASRGSSTNQPQHF.

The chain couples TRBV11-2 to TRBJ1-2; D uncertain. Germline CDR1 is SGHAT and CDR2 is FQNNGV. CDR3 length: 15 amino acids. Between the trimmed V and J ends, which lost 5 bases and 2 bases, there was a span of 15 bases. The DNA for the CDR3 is TGTGCCAGCAGCGGTCGGCGGGAAATGAACTATGGCTACACCTTC. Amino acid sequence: CASSGRREMNYGYTF.

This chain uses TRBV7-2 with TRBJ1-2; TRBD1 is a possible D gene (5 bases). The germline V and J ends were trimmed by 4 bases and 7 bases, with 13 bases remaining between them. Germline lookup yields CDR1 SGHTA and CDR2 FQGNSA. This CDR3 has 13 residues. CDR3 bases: TGTGCCAGCAGCTACCTCGGGGGGGGTGGCTACACCTTC. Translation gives CASSYLGGGGYTF.

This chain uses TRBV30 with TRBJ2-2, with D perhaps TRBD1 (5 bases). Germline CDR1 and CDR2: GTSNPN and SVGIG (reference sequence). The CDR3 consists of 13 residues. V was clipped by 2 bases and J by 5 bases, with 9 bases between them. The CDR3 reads CAWSQGWTGELFF. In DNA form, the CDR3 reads TGTGCCTGGAGTCAGGGATGGACCGGGGAGCTGTTTTTT.

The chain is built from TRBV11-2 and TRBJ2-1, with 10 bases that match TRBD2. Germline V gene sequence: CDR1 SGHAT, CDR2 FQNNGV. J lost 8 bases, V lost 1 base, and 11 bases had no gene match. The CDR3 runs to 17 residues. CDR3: CASSLGAAAGGLDEQFF. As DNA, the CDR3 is TGTGCCAGCAGCTTAGGAGCGGCAGCGGGGGGGCTTGATGAGCAGTTCTTC.

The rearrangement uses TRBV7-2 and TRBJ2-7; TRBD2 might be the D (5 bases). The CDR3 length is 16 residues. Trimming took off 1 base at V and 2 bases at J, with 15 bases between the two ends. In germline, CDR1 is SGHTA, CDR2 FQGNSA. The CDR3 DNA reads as TGTGCCAGCAGCTTAGATGGCGCGGGCAGGACCTACGAGCAGTACTTC. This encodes CASSLDGAGRTYEQYF.

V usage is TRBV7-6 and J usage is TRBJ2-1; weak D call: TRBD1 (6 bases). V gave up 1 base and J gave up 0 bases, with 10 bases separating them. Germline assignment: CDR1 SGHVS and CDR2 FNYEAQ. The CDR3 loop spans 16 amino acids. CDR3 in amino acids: CASSLGAGVSYNEQFF. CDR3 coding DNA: TGTGCCAGCAGCTTAGGGGCAGGGGTCTCCTACAATGAGCAGTTCTTC.

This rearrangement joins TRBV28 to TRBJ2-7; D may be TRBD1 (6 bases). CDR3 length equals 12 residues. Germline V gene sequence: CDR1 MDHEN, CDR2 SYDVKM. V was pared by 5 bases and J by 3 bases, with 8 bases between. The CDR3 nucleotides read TGTGCCAGCAGTGAACAGGGCTACGAGCAGTACTTC. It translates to CASSEQGYEQYF.

As DNA, the CDR3 is TGTGCCAGCAGCCCGGGAATGGGGGCCCAAGAGACCCAGTACTTC. It codes for CASSPGMGAQETQYF. The chain uses TRBV7-6 and TRBJ2-5; tentative D call: TRBD1 (6 bases). V gave up 5 bases and J gave up 1 base, with 14 bases separating them. The CDR3 runs to 15 residues. Per germline, CDR1 SGHVS and CDR2 FNYEAQ.

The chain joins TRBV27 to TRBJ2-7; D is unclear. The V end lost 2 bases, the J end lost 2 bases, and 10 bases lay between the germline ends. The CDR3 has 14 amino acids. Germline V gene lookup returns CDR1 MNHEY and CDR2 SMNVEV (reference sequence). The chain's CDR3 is CASSLTNRPYEQYF. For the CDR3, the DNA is TGTGCCAGCAGTTTAACAAACAGACCCTACGAGCAGTACTTC.

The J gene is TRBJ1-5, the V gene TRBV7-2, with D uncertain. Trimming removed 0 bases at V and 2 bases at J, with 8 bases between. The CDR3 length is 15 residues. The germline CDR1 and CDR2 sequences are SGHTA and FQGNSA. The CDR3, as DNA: TGTGCCAGCAGCTTAGCCGGGAACGGCAATCAGCCCCAGCATTTT. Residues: CASSLAGNGNQPQHF.

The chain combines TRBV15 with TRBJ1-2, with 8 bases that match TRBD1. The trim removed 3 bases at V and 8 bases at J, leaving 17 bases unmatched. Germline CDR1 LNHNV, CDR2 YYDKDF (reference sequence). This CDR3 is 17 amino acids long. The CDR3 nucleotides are TGTGCCACCAGCAGTCGTCAGGGGGCTGATCCGTCGGGGGGCTACACCTTC. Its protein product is CATSSRQGADPSGGYTF.

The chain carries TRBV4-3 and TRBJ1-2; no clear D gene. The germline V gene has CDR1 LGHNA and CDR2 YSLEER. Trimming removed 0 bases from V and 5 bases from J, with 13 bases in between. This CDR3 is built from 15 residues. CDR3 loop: CASSQELTEKYGYTF. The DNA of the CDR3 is TGCGCCAGCAGCCAAGAATTAACGGAGAAGTATGGCTACACCTTC.

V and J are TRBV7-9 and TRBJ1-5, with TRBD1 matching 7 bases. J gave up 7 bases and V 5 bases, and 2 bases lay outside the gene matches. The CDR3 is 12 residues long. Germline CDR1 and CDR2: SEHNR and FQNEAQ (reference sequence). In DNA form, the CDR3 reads TGTGCCAGCAGCCTAGGGGGCCAGCCCCAGCATTTT. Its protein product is CASSLGGQPQHF. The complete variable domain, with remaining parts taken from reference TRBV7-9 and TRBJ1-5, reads DTGVSQNPRHKITKRGQNVTFRCDPISEHNRLYWYRQTLGQGPEFLTYFQNEAQLEKSRLLSDRFSAERPKGSFSTLEIQRTEQGDSAMYLCASSLGGQPQHFGDGTRLSIL.

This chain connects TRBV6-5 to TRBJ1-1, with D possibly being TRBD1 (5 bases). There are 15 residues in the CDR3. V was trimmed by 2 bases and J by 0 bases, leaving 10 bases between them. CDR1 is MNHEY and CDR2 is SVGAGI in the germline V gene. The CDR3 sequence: CASSYGQGMNTEAFF. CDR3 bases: TGTGCCAGCAGTTACGGGCAGGGCATGAACACTGAAGCTTTCTTT.